The rows below give T cell receptor beta chains drawn from one sample of a study of T-cell reconstitution after alpha-beta-depleted transplantation in children. TCRdb re-called the PCR reads through MiXCR, storing one row per CDR3 protein. The sample lists 640,000 or so distinct CDR3 sequences, 16% seen once, with approximately 1% in the top ten. The sample was PBMCs from the stem cell graft donor, taken from the stem cell graft. These receptors came from a human donor who donated a stem cell graft to a child with acute myeloid leukemia. The CDR3 runs from the conserved cysteine through the conserved F or W. The D gene is left open where the match is weak. The listing skips clone size in some rows; elsewhere it reads once, few, many or a size class.

d_gene	abundance	v_gene	j_gene	CDR3nt	CDR3aa
TRBD1	few	TRBV7-2	TRBJ1-2	TGTGCCAGCACCATCGACAGGGCCTATGGCTACACCTTC	CASTIDRAYGYTF
-	many	TRBV20-1	TRBJ1-5	TGCAGTGCTCAACGGTCGGGCAATCAGCCCCAGCATTTT	CSAQRSGNQPQHF
-	many	TRBV29-1	TRBJ1-1	TGCAGCGTTGATCAGGGTGGAGGCACTGAAGCTTTCTTT	CSVDQGGGTEAFF
-	many	TRBV5-1	TRBJ2-2	TGCGCCAGCAGCTTGGCGTTTCTGCAACAGGGTAACACCGGGGAGCTGTTTTTT	CASSLAFLQQGNTGELFF
-	many	TRBV29-1	TRBJ1-1	TGCAGCGTTGCTTCGGGTTTAGGGACTGAAGCTTTCTTT	CSVASGLGTEAFF
TRBD1	-	TRBV12-3/TRBV12-4	TRBJ2-3	TGTGCCAGCAGTTCGACAGGGGTTTATATGGATACGCAGTATTTT	CASSSTGVYMDTQYF
TRBD1	many	TRBV20-1	TRBJ1-1	TGCAGTGCTAGAAAAGGGGGCCTCGGTATAAGGACTGAAGCTTTCTTT	CSARKGGLGIRTEAFF
-	-	TRBV24-1	TRBJ1-1	TGTGCCACCGCAGGGGCAAACACTGAAGCTTTCTTT	CATAGANTEAFF
-	many	TRBV20-1	TRBJ1-4	TGCAGTGCTGCCGGACAGATTGCAACTAATGAAAAACTGTTTTTT	CSAAGQIATNEKLFF
TRBD1	many	TRBV27	TRBJ2-2	TGTGCCAGCCAACAGGGGTCGTACACCGGGGAGCTGTTTTTT	CASQQGSYTGELFF
-	many	TRBV29-1	TRBJ2-5	TGCAGCGCCCATCCAGGGCGGGAGACCCAGTACTTC	CSAHPGRETQYF
-	few	TRBV12-3/TRBV12-4	TRBJ2-6	TGTGCCAGCAGTGACATAGCGTTCTCTGGGGCCAACGTCCTGACTTTC	CASSDIAFSGANVLTF
-	-	TRBV12-3/TRBV12-4	TRBJ2-1	TGTGCCAGCAGTTTATTTCCAGGGGGGATCGATGAGCAGTTCTTC	CASSLFPGGIDEQFF
-	many	TRBV20-1	TRBJ2-7	TGCAGTGCTAGAGATCCCCAGGTAACCTACGAGCAGTACTTC	CSARDPQVTYEQYF
-	few	TRBV12-3/TRBV12-4	TRBJ1-5	TGTGCCAGCAGTTTTCGCCCGAGCAATCAGCCCCAGCATTTT	CASSFRPSNQPQHF
-	many	TRBV20-1	TRBJ2-3	TGCAGTGCTGGACCTATACAGGGATCTAGCACAGATACGCAGTATTTT	CSAGPIQGSSTDTQYF
-	-	TRBV7-2	TRBJ1-5	TGTGCCAGCAGCGCCGACCCGTTACTTCCCCAGCATTTT	CASSADPLLPQHF
-	-	TRBV7-9	TRBJ1-1	TGTGCCAGCAGCTTAGTTTTGGACCACACTGAAGCTTTCTTT	CASSLVLDHTEAFF
-	few	TRBV5-1	TRBJ2-2	TGCGCCAGCAGCTTGGAGTTGGGGAACACCGGGGAGCTGTTTTTT	CASSLELGNTGELFF
TRBD1	-	TRBV20-1	TRBJ1-2	TGCAGTGCACCCGGACAGGGATCGACTGCCCTTTATGGCTACACCTTC	CSAPGQGSTALYGYTF
TRBD1	few	TRBV20-1	TRBJ1-2	TGCAGTGCCCCGTCCCCCGGGACAGGGGGAGACGGCTACACCTTC	CSAPSPGTGGDGYTF
-	many	TRBV24-1	TRBJ2-5	TGTGCCACCAGTGATTGGGACACCCAAGAGACCCAGTACTTC	CATSDWDTQETQYF